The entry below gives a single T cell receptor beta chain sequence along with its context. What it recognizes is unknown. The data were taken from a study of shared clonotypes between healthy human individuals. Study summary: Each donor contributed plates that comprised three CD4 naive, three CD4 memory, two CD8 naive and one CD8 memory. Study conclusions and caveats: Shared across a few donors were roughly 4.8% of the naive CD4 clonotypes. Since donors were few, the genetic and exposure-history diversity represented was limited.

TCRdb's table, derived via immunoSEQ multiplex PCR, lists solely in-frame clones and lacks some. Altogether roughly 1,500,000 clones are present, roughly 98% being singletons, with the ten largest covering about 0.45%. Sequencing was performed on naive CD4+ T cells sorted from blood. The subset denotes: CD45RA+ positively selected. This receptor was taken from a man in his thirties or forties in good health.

CDR3 loop: CASSQVQNSGNTIYF. CDR3 in DNA: TGTGCCAGCAGCCAAGTCCAGAACTCTGGAAACACCATATATTTT. The chain combines TRBV14 with TRBJ1-3, with D uncertain. The CDR3 runs 15 residues. V lost 1 base to trimming and J lost 0 bases, with 7 bases between them. CDR1 SGHDN and CDR2 FVKESK come from the germline V gene.